This paragraph reports one TCR beta chain. Repertoires were generated with immunoSEQ multiplex PCR, while TCRdb's copy carries only in-frame clones and drops some. The data contain over 150,000 clones, 70% to 90% of them singletons. CDR1 and CDR2 from the germline V gene are MNHNS and SASEGT. The CDR3 totals 16 residues. The junction had 5 bases not matched to a gene; V was cut back by 3 bases and J by 0 bases. The sample originates from a study of blood T cell repertoires in COVID-19. This chain uses TRBV6-1 with TRBJ2-3; the match to TRBD2 covers 8 bases. The sequencing sample was made of peripheral blood. This sequence was found in a woman at least 80 years old with COVID-19, enrolled during active disease. The CDR3 here is CASSDLSGSSTDTQYF. Written as DNA, the CDR3 is TGTGCCAGCAGTGATTTAAGCGGGAGTAGCACAGATACGCAGTATTTT.